Listed below are T cell receptor beta chains from one sample, sequenced in a study of molecular identifiers for immune sequencing clone quantification. MiXCR, run by TCRdb on the PCR reads, gives a single entry per CDR3 protein. This sample has 460,000 or so distinct CDR3 sequences, with over 20% found just once. The sequenced material came from naive CD8+ T cells from blood, with Jurkat cell RNA spiked in. Receptor source: a human donor in good health. Some libraries in this study had Jurkat cell RNA spiked in. CDR3s include the opening cysteine and the closing phenylalanine or tryptophan. D genes are given only for firm matches. The size field is filled for only some rows; it gives once, few, many or a size class.

CDR3 protein	CDR3 DNA	J gene	D gene	V gene	clone size
CASSLFDPRGATTDTQYF	TGTGCCAGCAGTTTATTTGACCCCCGGGGTGCAACCACAGATACGCAGTATTTT	TRBJ2-3	.	TRBV27	.
CASSYSGEYEQYF	TGTGCCAGCAGTTACTCGGGGGAATACGAGCAGTACTTC	TRBJ2-7	.	TRBV6-2/TRBV6-3	many
CASSFPGPPLPF	TGTGCCAGCAGTTTCCCCGGGCCCCCTTTGCCTTTT	TRBJ1-3	.	TRBV28	many
CASSQASRAEQFF	TGCGCCAGCAGCCAAGCGAGCAGGGCCGAGCAGTTCTTC	TRBJ2-1	.	TRBV4-1	many
CASSLSRFSNQPQHF	TGTGCCAGCAGTTTATCCAGGTTTAGCAATCAGCCCCAGCATTTT	TRBJ1-5	.	TRBV27	few
CASSVGTASEAFF	TGTGCCAGCAGCGTAGGGACAGCCAGTGAAGCTTTCTTT	TRBJ1-1	.	TRBV9	few
CASSSYAGSRETQYF	TGCGCCAGCAGCTCGTATGCAGGGTCGCGGGAGACCCAGTACTTC	TRBJ2-5	.	TRBV5-1	.
CASSTQDHYNEQFF	TGTGCCAGCAGTACCCAGGACCACTACAATGAGCAGTTCTTC	TRBJ2-1	.	TRBV27	.
CASSYEETEAFF	TGTGCCAGCAGTTACGAGGAGACTGAAGCTTTCTTT	TRBJ1-1	.	TRBV6-2/TRBV6-3	many
CASSSRGGGEKLFF	TGTGCCAGCAGCAGCCGTGGGGGCGGTGAAAAACTGTTTTTT	TRBJ1-4	.	TRBV13	few
CASIRQGLDYEQYF	TGTGCCAGCATTAGACAGGGTCTGGACTACGAGCAGTACTTC	TRBJ2-7	TRBD1	TRBV6-6	many
CSARDYRTGDEQYF	TGCAGTGCTAGAGATTACCGGACAGGGGACGAGCAGTACTTC	TRBJ2-7	TRBD1	TRBV20-1	.
CASSSRPGDEQFF	TGTGCCAGCAGCTCCCGACCCGGCGATGAGCAGTTCTTC	TRBJ2-1	.	TRBV7-9	.
CASIEVSGRASEQFF	TGTGCCAGCATTGAAGTGAGCGGGAGGGCCTCTGAGCAGTTCTTC	TRBJ2-1	TRBD2	TRBV28	few
CASSLPIGVTGSGYTF	TGTGCCAGCAGCTTACCTATTGGTGTTACAGGTTCCGGCTACACCTTC	TRBJ1-2	.	TRBV7-9	few
CASRYTGTGVRPLHF	TGTGCCAGCAGATACACCGGGACAGGGGTACGACCCCTCCACTTT	TRBJ1-6	TRBD1	TRBV28	few
CASETGGDTEAFF	TGTGCCAGCGAGACTGGGGGCGACACTGAAGCTTTCTTT	TRBJ1-1	.	TRBV5-5	many
CASGQAGGFYEQYF	TGTGCCAGCGGGCAGGCAGGGGGTTTCTACGAGCAGTACTTC	TRBJ2-7	TRBD1	TRBV2	many
CASGLVGGPYTEAFF	TGTGCCAGCGGCTTAGTAGGGGGACCGTACACTGAAGCTTTCTTT	TRBJ1-1	.	TRBV7-8	.
CASSFGLGSPLHF	TGTGCCAGCAGCTTCGGGCTCGGATCACCCCTCCACTTT	TRBJ1-6	.	TRBV7-8	many
CSVEFRTGGRTDTQYF	TGCAGCGTTGAATTCAGGACAGGGGGCCGCACAGATACGCAGTATTTT	TRBJ2-3	TRBD1	TRBV29-1	many
CASSEYTVGEQYF	TGTGCCAGCAGTGAATACACGGTGGGCGAGCAGTACTTC	TRBJ2-7	.	TRBV25-1	many
CASSYGGPTYGYTF	TGTGCCAGCAGCTACGGGGGGCCTACCTATGGCTACACCTTC	TRBJ1-2	.	TRBV6-5	.
CASSLSESPEAFF	TGTGCCAGCAGCTTATCAGAGTCACCTGAAGCTTTCTTT	TRBJ1-1	.	TRBV7-9	many
CASSLMGAATGELFF	TGTGCCAGCAGCTTAATGGGGGCTGCCACCGGGGAGCTGTTTTTT	TRBJ2-2	.	TRBV7-3	.
CASSAVGGRGTDTQYF	TGTGCCAGCAGTGCAGTGGGGGGCAGAGGGACAGATACGCAGTATTTT	TRBJ2-3	.	TRBV13	few
CSAQGTHNYEQYF	TGCAGCGCGCAAGGGACGCATAACTACGAGCAGTACTTC	TRBJ2-7	.	TRBV29-1	.
CASSEALGANVLTF	TGTGCCAGCAGTGAGGCACTTGGGGCCAACGTCCTGACTTTC	TRBJ2-6	.	TRBV6-1	few
CSATTGLRSTDTQYF	TGCAGTGCCACGACGGGTCTTCGGAGCACAGATACGCAGTATTTT	TRBJ2-3	.	TRBV20-1	few
CASSPYRTLTYEQYF	TGTGCCAGCAGCCCCTACAGGACCCTCACCTACGAGCAGTACTTC	TRBJ2-7	.	TRBV11-2	many
CASSFNPSDEQYF	TGTGCCAGCAGCTTTAACCCGTCGGACGAGCAGTACTTC	TRBJ2-7	.	TRBV7-9	many
CASSDFYSKAFF	TGTGCCAGCAGTGATTTTTACAGCAAAGCTTTCTTT	TRBJ1-1	.	TRBV6-1	few
CASSVGEDSRTYEQYF	TGTGCCAGCAGCGTAGGGGAAGATAGCCGCACCTACGAGCAGTACTTC	TRBJ2-7	.	TRBV9	few
CASSIGRGSSEQYF	TGTGCCAGTAGTATAGGTCGGGGGAGTTCCGAGCAGTACTTC	TRBJ2-7	.	TRBV19	.
CASSYLGSEAFF	TGTGCCAGCAGTTATCTGGGAAGTGAAGCTTTCTTT	TRBJ1-1	.	TRBV27	many
CSARDPILAGGPGEQFF	TGCAGTGCTAGAGATCCGATACTAGCGGGGGGGCCTGGTGAGCAGTTCTTC	TRBJ2-1	TRBD2	TRBV20-1	few
CASSETLWQLGANVLTF	TGTGCCAGCAGTGAAACCTTGTGGCAGCTTGGGGCCAACGTCCTGACTTTC	TRBJ2-6	.	TRBV6-1	few
CASSPGAGPYTDTQYF	TGTGCCAGCAGTCCCGGGGCAGGGCCTTACACAGATACGCAGTATTTT	TRBJ2-3	.	TRBV6-2/TRBV6-3	many
CAWSEAGNTIYF	TGTGCCTGGAGTGAGGCTGGAAACACCATATATTTT	TRBJ1-3	.	TRBV30	many
CASSSSVDVWTEAFF	TGTGCCAGCAGTTCCAGCGTGGACGTTTGGACTGAAGCTTTCTTT	TRBJ1-1	.	TRBV12-3/TRBV12-4	few
CAWSLGHNTDTQYF	TGTGCCTGGAGTTTAGGGCATAACACAGATACGCAGTATTTT	TRBJ2-3	.	TRBV30	many
CASSNRGFNQPQHF	TGTGCCAGCAGTAACAGGGGGTTCAATCAGCCCCAGCATTTT	TRBJ1-5	TRBD1	TRBV27	.
CSARKILVGYVDQPQHF	TGCAGTGCTAGAAAGATCTTGGTGGGTTATGTTGATCAGCCCCAGCATTTT	TRBJ1-5	.	TRBV20-1	many
CASSYSGHLEQYF	TGTGCCAGCAGTTACTCCGGGCACTTGGAGCAGTACTTC	TRBJ2-7	.	TRBV6-2/TRBV6-3	few
CSVEAGSGAFF	TGCAGCGTTGAGGCGGGGAGTGGAGCTTTCTTT	TRBJ1-1	.	TRBV29-1	many
CASSTLGWGNQPQHF	TGTGCCAGTAGTACCCTAGGATGGGGCAATCAGCCCCAGCATTTT	TRBJ1-5	.	TRBV19	many
CASSLEDTGTFYDCTF	TGTGCCAGCAGCTTGGAGGACACTGGAACGTTCTATGACTGCACCTTC	TRBJ1-2	.	TRBV5-4	.
CASSLGTEWWGELFF	TGTGCCAGCAGCTTAGGGACTGAGTGGTGGGGGGAGCTGTTTTTT	TRBJ2-2	.	TRBV11-2	.
CASSQYSGGALNIQYF	TGCGCCAGCAGCCAATACAGCGGGGGGGCTTTAAACATTCAGTACTTC	TRBJ2-4	TRBD2	TRBV4-1	.
CASSQTDSHYYGYTF	TGCGCCAGCAGCCAAACGGACAGCCACTACTATGGCTACACCTTC	TRBJ1-2	.	TRBV4-1	.
CASSEDGTNPSVADGYTF	TGTGCCAGCAGTGAAGACGGGACCAATCCCTCCGTTGCGGATGGCTACACCTTC	TRBJ1-2	.	TRBV2	many
CASSLYPSGSGYEQYF	TGTGCCAGCAGCTTGTACCCTAGCGGGAGTGGGTACGAGCAGTACTTC	TRBJ2-7	TRBD2	TRBV5-6	.
CASSSINSNQPQHF	TGTGCCAGCAGTTCCATTAATAGCAATCAGCCCCAGCATTTT	TRBJ1-5	.	TRBV6-2/TRBV6-3	many
CAISVGGSVQETQYF	TGTGCCATCAGTGTGGGCGGGAGTGTCCAAGAGACCCAGTACTTC	TRBJ2-5	TRBD2	TRBV10-3	once
CASSFQFGPEQFF	TGTGCCAGCAGCTTTCAGTTTGGGCCTGAGCAGTTCTTC	TRBJ2-1	.	TRBV11-1	.
CASSLLAGAVNEQFF	TGTGCCAGCAGCTTACTAGCGGGAGCGGTCAATGAGCAGTTCTTC	TRBJ2-1	TRBD2	TRBV7-9	.
CSVEGQGDTEAFF	TGCAGCGTTGAGGGACAGGGGGACACTGAAGCTTTCTTT	TRBJ1-1	TRBD1	TRBV29-1	many
CAISVHPGNQPQHF	TGTGCCATCAGTGTGCACCCAGGAAATCAGCCCCAGCATTTT	TRBJ1-5	.	TRBV10-3	few